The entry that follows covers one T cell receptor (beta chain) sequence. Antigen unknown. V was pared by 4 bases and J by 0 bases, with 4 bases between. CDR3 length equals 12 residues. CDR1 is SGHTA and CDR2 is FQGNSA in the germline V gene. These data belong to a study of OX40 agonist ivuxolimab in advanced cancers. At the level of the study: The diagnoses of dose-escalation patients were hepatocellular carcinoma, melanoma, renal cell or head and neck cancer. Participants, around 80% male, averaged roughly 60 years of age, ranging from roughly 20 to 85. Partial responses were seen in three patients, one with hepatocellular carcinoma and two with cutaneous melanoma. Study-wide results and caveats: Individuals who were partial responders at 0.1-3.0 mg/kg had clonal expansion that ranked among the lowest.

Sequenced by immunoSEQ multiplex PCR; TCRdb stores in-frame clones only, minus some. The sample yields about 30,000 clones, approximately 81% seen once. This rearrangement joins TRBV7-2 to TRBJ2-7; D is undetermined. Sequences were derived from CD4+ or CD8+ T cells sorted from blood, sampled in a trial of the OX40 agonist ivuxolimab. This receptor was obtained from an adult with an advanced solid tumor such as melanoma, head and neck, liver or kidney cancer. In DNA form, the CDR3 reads TGTGCCAGCAGCTCCCTCTCCTACGAGCAGTACTTC. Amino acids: CASSSLSYEQYF.